The 21 T cell receptor beta chains reported below all come from one sample, sequenced in a study of blood T cells in healthy people across ages. A second PCR, run for roughly 6 to 11 cycles, used a sample-barcoded 5' primer plus a J-beta primer mix. One entry per CDR3 protein, called by TCRdb with MiXCR from the 5' RACE reads. The table lists 550,000 to 750,000 distinct CDR3 sequences, around 21% of them singletons. The specimen sequenced was blood. The receptors here all came from a man aged 70 or older in good health.

CDR3 sequence reads: CASSSRTSGSWRAWETQYF. CDR3 sequence (DNA): TGTGCCAGCAGTTCCCGGACTAGCGGGAGTTGGAGAGCGTGGGAGACCCAGTACTTC. The chain carries TRBV6-6 and TRBJ2-5; 13 nucleotides line up with TRBD2. CDR3 length: 19 residues. Germline V lookup: CDR1 MNHNY, CDR2 SVGAGI (reference sequence). V was clipped by 4 bases and J by 5 bases; unmatched bases: 16.

The table lists this clonotype with a few counts. Relative to the germline gene, one junction end is altered; a read error may explain this. This chain connects TRBV12-3 or TRBV12-4 to TRBJ1-2; tentatively, D is TRBD1 (6 bases). CDR3 length: 13 residues. The CDR3 reads CASSLTGRDGHTF. CDR3 in DNA: TGTGCCAGCAGTTTAACAGGGCGAGATGGCCACACCTTC.

This chain links TRBV6-2 or TRBV6-3 with TRBJ2-5; no clear D. The CDR3 runs 15 residues. Germline CDR1 and CDR2: MNHEY and SVGEGT. Trimming took off 0 bases at V and 2 bases at J, with 10 bases between the two ends. The CDR3 DNA reads as TGTGCCAGCAGTTACTCGAAGGCAAGACAAGAGACCCAGTACTTC. Amino acid sequence: CASSYSKARQETQYF.

The chain couples TRBV28 to TRBJ2-1; 10 bases are shared with TRBD1. The germline V gene has CDR1 MDHEN and CDR2 SYDVKM. V was clipped by 6 bases and J by 4 bases; unmatched bases: 9. The CDR3 length is 16 residues. CDR3 sequence: CASSEGDRGRYNEQFF. The CDR3 DNA follows: TGTGCCAGCAGCGAAGGCGACAGGGGGCGTTACAATGAGCAGTTCTTC.

The chain has TRBV3-1 and TRBJ2-5; the match to TRBD2 covers 8 bases. TRBJ2-1 explains the end of the DNA better; the J call may be wrong. The CDR3 covers 15 residues. Germline values: CDR1 LGHDT, CDR2 YNNKEL (reference sequence). The DNA of the CDR3 is TGTGCCAGCACCCGAAACCGACTAGCGAAGAGTGAGCAGTTCTTC. Amino acid sequence: CASTRNRLAKSEQFF.

This chain links TRBV7-3 with TRBJ1-1; possibly TRBD1 for D (5 bases). This CDR3 region has 14 residues. V was shortened by 1 base and J by 2 bases, with 8 bases between the two germline ends. Germline V gene data show CDR1 as SGHTA and CDR2 as FQGTGA. In DNA form, the CDR3 reads TGTGCCAGCAGCTTAAGCGGACATAACACTGAAGCTTTCTTT. Translated: CASSLSGHNTEAFF.

This clonotype was picked up a small number of times. At one end, the junction sequence differs from germline, possibly due to a read error. This sequence joins TRBV27 and TRBJ2-6; D ambiguous. CDR3 length: 17 amino acids. In germline, CDR1 is MNHEY, CDR2 SMNVEV (reference sequence). The CDR3 nucleotides are TGTGCCAGCGGTTTATGGGCGCGGAGCTCTGGGGCCAACGTCCTGACTTTC. It specifies CASGLWARSSGANVLTF.

This chain connects TRBV12-3 or TRBV12-4 to TRBJ1-3; D is uncertain. The CDR3 contains 13 residues. Trimming stripped 2 bases from V and 3 bases from J, with 5 bases between. The CDR3 region has the DNA TGTGCCAGCAGTTTATTTGGTGGAAACACCATATATTTT. It specifies CASSLFGGNTIYF.

The table lists this clonotype with a few counts. The chain has TRBV21-1 and TRBJ2-6; the tabulated D call, TRBD1, remains unverified against the DNA. TRBV21-1 is a known pseudogene. This CDR3 spans 19 amino acids. In DNA, the CDR3 is TGTGCCAGCAGCAAAGCTTCGCCAGGGGGGCGCTTTGGGGCCAACGTCCTGACTTTC. It is translated as CASSKASPGGRFGANVLTF.

The chain joins TRBV5-6 to TRBJ2-7; maybe TRBD2 (5 bases). CDR1 and CDR2 (germline): SGHDT, YYEEEE. Deletions cut 5 bases from V and 0 bases from J, with 12 bases between. This CDR3 is 14 amino acids long. Here the CDR3 DNA reads TGTGCCAGCAGTTACGCGGGCCGCTCCTACGAGCAGTACTTC. Amino acids: CASSYAGRSYEQYF.

The table lists this clonotype with a few counts. The rearrangement links TRBV5-1 to TRBJ1-2; tentative D call: TRBD1 (6 bases). The CDR3 consists of 16 residues. With 0 bases removed from V and 6 bases from J, the gap between germline ends came to 18 bases. Germline lookup yields CDR1 SGHRS and CDR2 YFSETQ. This CDR3 is CASSLVGTYRTDGYTF. CDR3 bases: TGCGCCAGCAGCTTGGTCGGGACATATCGAACGGATGGCTACACCTTC.

The chain joins TRBV12-3 or TRBV12-4 to TRBJ1-5; D gene uncertain. V was cut by 7 bases and J by 4 bases, with 11 bases left in between. The CDR3 length is 13 residues. This CDR3 reads CASTGGWNQPQHF. Here the CDR3 DNA reads TGTGCCAGCACAGGAGGTTGGAATCAGCCCCAGCATTTT.

This clonotype was observed a handful of times. V is TRBV6-1 and J is TRBJ1-2; no clear D gene. Germline CDR1 is MNHNS and CDR2 is SASEGT. The V gene lost 1 base and the J gene lost 0 bases, with 6 bases spanning the gap. The CDR3 loop spans 14 amino acids. This chain's CDR3 is CASSEDRANYGYTF. DNA of the CDR3: TGTGCCAGCAGTGAAGACAGAGCTAACTATGGCTACACCTTC.

This clonotype appeared a few times. The gene calls are TRBV4-1 and TRBJ2-7; tentatively, D is TRBD1 (6 bases). Germline V CDR1 and CDR2: MGHRA, YSYEKL. The CDR3 sequence is 15 residues long. With 4 bases removed from V and 2 bases from J, the gap between germline ends came to 15 bases. This CDR3 reads CASSPLGTLTYEQYF. CDR3 in DNA: TGCGCCAGCAGCCCACTGGGGACACTGACCTACGAGCAGTACTTC.

This clonotype was counted ten times or more. V and J are TRBV20-1 and TRBJ2-7, with D possibly TRBD2 on 5 matching bases. From germline, CDR1 is DFQATT and CDR2 SNEGSKA (reference sequence). CDR3 length: 12 amino acids. Trimming shortened V by 6 bases and J by 1 base, and 10 bases separated the two germline ends. As DNA, the CDR3 is TGCAGTGCCTCCGGGATTTCCTACGAGCAGTACTTC. Translation: CSASGISYEQYF.

Concerning this clonotype: Its ends do not fully match the called genes, so a read error is possible. The gene calls are TRBV7-7 and TRBJ2-2; D is unresolved. The CDR3 length is 14 residues. CDR1 SSHAT and CDR2 FNYEAQ come from the germline V gene (reference sequence). CDR3 bases: TGTGCTAGCAGCCTAAACGTCGGGACCGGGGAGCTGTTTTTT. It yields the protein CASSLNVGTGELFF.

This clonotype showed up just a few times. The V and J genes are TRBV7-8 and TRBJ2-5; TRBD2 matches 10 bases. TRBJ2-1 matches the DNA end more closely, so the J call is doubtful. The CDR3 is 15 amino acids. Germline V gene data show CDR1 as SGHVS and CDR2 as FQNEAQ. Here the CDR3 DNA reads TGTGCCAGCAGCTCAGGACTAGCGGAGGCCAATGAGCAGTTCTTC. Protein sequence: CASSSGLAEANEQFF.

This clonotype appeared a few times. V gene TRBV5-1 combines with J gene TRBJ2-4, with 8 bases that match TRBD2. J was trimmed by 3 bases and V by 3 bases; bases with no gene match: 5. The CDR3 runs 15 residues. Germline CDR1 SGHRS, CDR2 YFSETQ. The CDR3 DNA is TGCGCCAGCAGCTCCGGGACTAGAGGCAAAAACATTCAGTACTTC. Protein: CASSSGTRGKNIQYF.

This chain uses TRBV12-3 or TRBV12-4 with TRBJ2-7; a possible D gene is TRBD1 (6 bases). Trimming took off 2 bases at V and 2 bases at J, with 10 bases between the two ends. CDR3 length: 14 residues. This CDR3 reads CASSLRGITYEQYF. CDR3 nucleotides: TGTGCCAGCAGTTTAAGGGGGATCACCTACGAGCAGTACTTC.

This clonotype appeared a few times. This chain uses TRBV7-3 with TRBJ1-2; D possibly corresponds to TRBD1 (6 bases). This CDR3 has 13 amino acids. With 5 bases removed from V and 8 bases from J, the gap between germline ends came to 15 bases. Germline V gene lookup returns CDR1 SGHTA and CDR2 FQGTGA. CDR3 nucleotides: TGTGCCAGCAGCCAGGCACAGGGAGGGGGCTACACCTTC. As protein: CASSQAQGGGYTF. The entire variable domain, with the rest obtained from reference TRBV7-3 and TRBJ1-2, is as follows: GAGVSQTPSNKVTEKGKYVELRCDPISGHTALYWYRQSLGQGPEFLIYFQGTGAADDSGLPNDRFFAVRPEGSVSTLKIQRTERGDSAVYLCASSQAQGGGYTFGSGTRLTVV.

The chain links TRBV7-9 to TRBJ2-1; maybe TRBD2 (5 bases). CDR3 length equals 16 residues. CDR1 is SEHNR, CDR2 FQNEAQ, per germline (reference sequence). V gave up 1 base and J gave up 1 base, with 11 bases separating them. The CDR3: CASSLDPLASYNEQFF. CDR3 DNA: TGTGCCAGCAGCTTAGATCCCCTAGCATCCTACAATGAGCAGTTCTTC.